These 25 T cell receptor beta chains originate from one sample sequenced in a study of CD8 T cells in Susac syndrome. The RNA input was roughly 0.45 to 1 ug, and it was reverse transcribed with random hexamers. TCRdb processed the immunoSEQ multiplex PCR reads anew with MiXCR; each CDR3 protein has one entry. The table shows 50,000 or so distinct CDR3 sequences, with more than 85% occurring only once. The sequencing sample was made of CD8+ T cells from PBMCs. These receptors were taken from a human donor in good health.

This clonotype was found once. The chain uses TRBV7-2 and TRBJ2-7; 8 bases are shared with TRBD1. There are 15 residues in the CDR3. The junction had 11 bases not matched to a gene; V was cut back by 5 bases and J by 5 bases. In germline, CDR1 is SGHTA, CDR2 FQGNSA. CDR3 amino acids: CASSLTYRGVDEQYF. The CDR3 region has the DNA TGTGCCAGCAGCCTCACTTACAGGGGGGTAGACGAGCAGTACTTC.

The genes are TRBV12-3 or TRBV12-4 and TRBJ1-5; D gene uncertain. V was trimmed by 4 bases and J by 13 bases, leaving 11 bases between them. This CDR3 region has 11 residues. CDR3 protein: CASSSGLLQHF. CDR3 in DNA: TGTGCCAGCAGTTCCGGACTACTTCAGCATTTT.

The chain couples TRBV20-1 to TRBJ2-7, with D possibly being TRBD2 (6 bases). This CDR3 has 14 residues. Per germline, CDR1 DFQATT and CDR2 SNEGSKA (reference sequence). V was shortened by 6 bases and J by 3 bases, with 18 bases between the two germline ends. Here the CDR3 reads CSASTRLGGYEQYF. The CDR3 DNA reads TGCAGTGCCTCGACTAGACTGGGAGGCTACGAGCAGTACTTC.

V usage is TRBV6-6 and J usage is TRBJ2-7; a possible D gene is TRBD2 (5 bases). From germline, CDR1 is MNHNY and CDR2 SVGAGI (reference sequence). The CDR3 covers 12 residues. V shed 0 bases and J shed 5 bases, with 5 bases lying between them. The CDR3 spells CASSYSRDEQYF. Written as DNA, the CDR3 is TGTGCCAGCAGTTACTCGAGGGACGAGCAGTACTTC.

The chain uses TRBV2 and TRBJ2-1; D uncertain. The CDR3 contains 10 residues. V lost 3 bases, J lost 13 bases, and 7 bases lay in between. The germline gives CDR1 SNHLY, CDR2 FYNNEI. The CDR3 sequence is CASSDELQFF. The CDR3 DNA sequence: TGTGCCAGCAGTGACGAACTACAGTTCTTC. Complete variable domain (other parts from reference TRBV2 and TRBJ2-1): EPEVTQTPSHQVTQMGQEVILRCVPISNHLYFYWYRQILGQKVEFLVSFYNNEISEKSEIFDDQFSVERPDGSNFTLKIRSTKLEDSAMYFCASSDELQFFGPGTRLTVL.

This clonotype was observed once. The rearrangement links TRBV5-1 to TRBJ1-1; no reliable D call. The CDR3 loop spans 12 amino acids. V was trimmed by 4 bases and J by 1 base, leaving 5 bases between them. Germline V gives CDR1 SGHRS, CDR2 YFSETQ. This chain's CDR3 is CASSGGNTEAFF. As DNA, the CDR3 is TGCGCCAGCAGCGGTGGGAACACTGAAGCTTTCTTT.

The chain has TRBV20-1 and TRBJ2-7, with D perhaps TRBD2 (7 bases). CDR3 length: 13 amino acids. Germline V gene sequence: CDR1 DFQATT, CDR2 SNEGSKA (reference sequence). The V and J ends lost 1 base and 3 bases respectively, with 10 bases between them. As DNA, the CDR3 is TGCAGTGCTAGAGCGGGGGGCCTCTACGAGCAGTACTTC. Translating gives CSARAGGLYEQYF.

The chain links TRBV4-1 to TRBJ2-3; 8 bases are shared with TRBD2. Germline V CDR1 and CDR2: MGHRA, YSYEKL. V was clipped by 3 bases and J by 1 base; unmatched bases: 9. This CDR3 is 17 amino acids long. The CDR3 region is CASSQLSGRGGTDTQYF. As DNA, the CDR3 is TGCGCCAGCAGCCAGCTCAGCGGGAGAGGGGGCACAGATACGCAGTATTTT.

The chain joins TRBV7-8 to TRBJ2-3; TRBD1 might be the D (5 bases). V lost 4 bases, J lost 2 bases, and 16 bases lay in between. Germline V gives CDR1 SGHVS, CDR2 FQNEAQ. The CDR3 contains 16 residues. CDR3 region: CASSSFIRGPTDTQYF. In DNA form, the CDR3 reads TGTGCCAGCAGCTCCTTTATAAGGGGCCCCACAGATACGCAGTATTTT.

CDR3 DNA: TGTGCCAGCAGCCGTCCCGCCGCTTACTCCTACGAGCAGTACTTC. Its protein is CASSRPAAYSYEQYF. The chain links TRBV7-9 to TRBJ2-7, with D unresolved. Deletions cut 5 bases from V and 0 bases from J, with 14 bases between. Germline CDR1 and CDR2: SEHNR and FQNEAQ (reference sequence). The CDR3 is 15 residues long.

The chain has TRBV27 and TRBJ2-1, with a tentative D call TRBD1 (6 bases). CDR3 length equals 15 residues. V lost 2 bases and J lost 8, with 16 bases in between. CDR1 and CDR2 from the germline V gene are MNHEY and SMNVEV (reference sequence). CDR3 region: CASSLGGGAFDEQFF. The CDR3 coding sequence is TGTGCCAGCAGTTTAGGTGGGGGCGCATTTGATGAGCAGTTCTTC.

The chain carries TRBV29-1 and TRBJ2-2; 14 bases are shared with TRBD2. V lost 3 bases to trimming and J lost 6 bases; unmatched junction nucleotides: 0. Germline loops: CDR1 SQVTM, CDR2 ANQGSEA. The CDR3 sequence is 14 residues long. The CDR3 spells CSVETSGRAGELFF. Written as DNA, the CDR3 is TGCAGCGTTGAGACTAGCGGGAGGGCCGGGGAGCTGTTTTTT.

V gene TRBV7-9 combines with J gene TRBJ2-3; D perhaps matches TRBD2 (6 bases). The length of the CDR3 is 15 residues. V was pared by 5 bases and J by 1 base, with 13 bases between. Germline V lookup: CDR1 SEHNR, CDR2 FQNEAQ (reference sequence). This chain's CDR3 is CASSPTSFGTDTQYF. The CDR3, as DNA: TGTGCCAGCAGCCCGACTAGTTTTGGCACAGATACGCAGTATTTT.

This chain uses TRBV7-9 with TRBJ1-2, with D uncertain. The V end was cut by 1 base, the J end by 4 bases, with 7 bases between. In germline, CDR1 is SEHNR, CDR2 FQNEAQ (reference sequence). CDR3 length: 13 amino acids. The CDR3 protein is CASSLGTGYGYTF. CDR3 DNA: TGTGCCAGCAGCTTAGGGACGGGCTATGGCTACACCTTC.

V and J are TRBV7-9 and TRBJ1-5; D possibly corresponds to TRBD1 (6 bases). Germline V CDR1 and CDR2: SEHNR, FQNEAQ (reference sequence). The CDR3 consists of 15 residues. V was clipped by 3 bases and J by 0 bases, with 9 bases between them. The chain's CDR3 is CASSLGDNSNQPQHF. CDR3 in DNA: TGTGCCAGCAGCTTGGGGGACAATAGCAATCAGCCCCAGCATTTT.

This clonotype was seen only once. This chain connects TRBV7-8 to TRBJ2-4; D remains unclear. The germline V gene has CDR1 SGHVS and CDR2 FQNEAQ. V was trimmed by 4 bases and J by 13 bases, leaving 14 bases between them. CDR3 length equals 12 residues. CDR3 loop: CASSSPPGWQYF. The CDR3 coding sequence is TGTGCCAGCAGCTCGCCCCCGGGTTGGCAGTACTTC.

The chain has TRBV5-1 and TRBJ2-6; D is uncertain. CDR3 size: 15 residues. Trimming took 4 bases from V and 0 from J, leaving 8 bases between them. The V gene's germline CDR1 is SGHRS and CDR2 YFSETQ. The CDR3 DNA reads TGCGCCAGCAGCCCGCAGGACTCTGGGGCCAACGTCCTGACTTTC. Protein sequence: CASSPQDSGANVLTF.

The gene calls are TRBV3-1 and TRBJ2-2; a possible D gene is TRBD2 (6 bases). The CDR3 extends over 15 amino acids. V lost 5 bases, J lost 3 bases, and 13 bases lay in between. Germline values: CDR1 LGHDT, CDR2 YNNKEL (reference sequence). CDR3 in amino acids: CASSELATDTGELFF. The CDR3 DNA is TGTGCCAGCAGCGAACTAGCAACCGACACCGGGGAGCTGTTTTTT.

The chain employs TRBV13 and TRBJ1-1; perhaps TRBD1 as D (6 bases). CDR3 length: 14 amino acids. Trimming removed 7 bases at V and 4 bases at J, with 16 bases between. In germline, CDR1 is PRHDT, CDR2 FYEKMQ (reference sequence). The CDR3 protein is CASTPRGKGTEAFF. DNA for the CDR3: TGTGCCAGCACCCCTAGGGGGAAAGGCACTGAAGCTTTCTTT.

The V gene is TRBV27, the J gene TRBJ2-1, with D unclear. The CDR3 contains 11 residues. The germline gives CDR1 MNHEY, CDR2 SMNVEV (reference sequence). Trimming removed 5 bases from V and 3 bases from J, with 2 bases in between. The CDR3 loop is CASSNYNEQFF. The CDR3 DNA follows: TGTGCCAGCAGTAACTACAATGAGCAGTTCTTC.

The chain uses TRBV7-6 and TRBJ2-7, with D perhaps TRBD1 (5 bases). The CDR3 has 17 amino acids. Trimming left V 5 bases short and J 3 bases short, with 23 bases between. Germline values: CDR1 SGHVS, CDR2 FNYEAQ. The CDR3 spells CASSQSTPGQGVYEQYF. CDR3 in DNA: TGTGCCAGCAGCCAATCCACCCCCGGGCAGGGTGTCTACGAGCAGTACTTC.

J is TRBJ2-1 and V is TRBV28, with a possible D match to TRBD2 (7 bases). The germline gives CDR1 MDHEN, CDR2 SYDVKM. V lost 2 bases and J lost 9, with 8 bases in between. The CDR3 extends over 12 amino acids. The CDR3 DNA reads TGTGCCAGCAGTTTAGGGGGGGCTGAGCAGTTCTTC. This gives the protein CASSLGGAEQFF. The variable domain in full, with the rest retrieved from reference TRBV28 and TRBJ2-1, is DVKVTQSSRYLVKRTGEKVFLECVQDMDHENMFWYRQDPGLGLRLIYFSYDVKMKEKGDIPEGYSVSREKKERFSLILESASTNQTSMYLCASSLGGAEQFFGPGTRLTVL.

The chain employs TRBV27 and TRBJ2-1, with D unresolved. V was clipped by 2 bases and J by 2 bases, with 10 bases between them. Germline V gives CDR1 MNHEY, CDR2 SMNVEV (reference sequence). The CDR3 totals 15 residues. The DNA of the CDR3 is TGTGCCAGCAGTTTAGGCGGTTTGGCCTACAATGAGCAGTTCTTC. This gives the protein CASSLGGLAYNEQFF.

The rearrangement joins TRBV7-9 to TRBJ2-1; TRBD1 is a possible D gene (7 bases). The CDR3 totals 14 residues. Germline CDR1 SEHNR, CDR2 FQNEAQ (reference sequence). Trimming took 4 bases from V and 6 from J, leaving 13 bases between them. This chain's CDR3 is CASSSQGGANEQFF. The CDR3 coding sequence is TGTGCCAGCAGCTCCCAGGGGGGCGCCAATGAGCAGTTCTTC.

The chain is built from TRBV9 and TRBJ2-5; D not certain. The germline CDR1 and CDR2 sequences are SGDLS and YYNGEE. V dropped 4 bases and J dropped 6 bases, with 13 bases sitting between them. The CDR3 is 13 amino acids. Written as DNA, the CDR3 is TGTGCCAGCAGCCCAGGTAGTTACCAGACCCAGTACTTC. The encoded protein is CASSPGSYQTQYF.